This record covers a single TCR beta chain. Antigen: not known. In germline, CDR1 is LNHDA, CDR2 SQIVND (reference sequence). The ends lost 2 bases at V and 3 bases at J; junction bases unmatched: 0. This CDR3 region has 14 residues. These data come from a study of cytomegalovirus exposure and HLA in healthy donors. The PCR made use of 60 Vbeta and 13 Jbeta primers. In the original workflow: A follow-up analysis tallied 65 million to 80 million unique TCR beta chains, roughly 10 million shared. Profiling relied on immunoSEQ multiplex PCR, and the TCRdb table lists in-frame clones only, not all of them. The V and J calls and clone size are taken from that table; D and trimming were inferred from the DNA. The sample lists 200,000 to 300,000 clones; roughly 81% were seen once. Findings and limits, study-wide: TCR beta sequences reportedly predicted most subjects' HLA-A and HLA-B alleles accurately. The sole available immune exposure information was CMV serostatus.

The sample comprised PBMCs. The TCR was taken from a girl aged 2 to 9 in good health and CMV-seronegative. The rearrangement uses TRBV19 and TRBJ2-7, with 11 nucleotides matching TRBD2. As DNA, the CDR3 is TGTGCCAGTAGTATACTAGCGGGAGGCTACGAGCAGTACTTC. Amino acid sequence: CASSILAGGYEQYF.